This TCR beta chain comes out of a study of blood T cell repertoires in COVID-19. V lost 5 bases, J lost 0 bases, and 6 bases stayed unmatched. There are 17 residues in the CDR3. The germline CDR1 and CDR2 sequences are LNHDA and SQIVND (reference sequence). Clones were read by immunoSEQ multiplex PCR, and TCRdb kept only the in-frame ones, dropping some. The repertoire has 200,000 to 300,000 clones, around four fifths of them found once; the top ten carry 12%. The sample consisted of peripheral blood. The V and J genes are TRBV19 and TRBJ2-3, with 12 positions matching TRBD2. This sequence originates from a woman in her sixties with active or convalescent COVID-19. CDR3 sequence: CASSHTSGGLSTDTQYF. The CDR3 nucleotides read TGTGCCAGTAGTCACACTAGCGGGGGGCTAAGCACAGATACGCAGTATTTT.